The source of this T cell receptor beta chain is a study of blood T cell repertoires in COVID-19. Produced via immunoSEQ multiplex PCR; TCRdb's table is partial and in-frame only. The data contain 110,000 or so clones, around three quarters of them singletons. The length of the CDR3 is 15 residues. The chain has TRBV12-2 and TRBJ2-7; TRBD2 is taken as the D call from the table, unchecked against the DNA. TRBV12-2 is tagged as a pseudogene. This receptor was identified in a human donor in a cohort sampled during active or convalescent COVID-19. Sequenced sample: peripheral blood. The CDR3, as DNA: TGTGCAAGTCGCCTCCCGAGGAGGAACTCCTACGAGCAGTACTTC. It codes for CASRLPRRNSYEQYF.